These T cell receptor beta chains were read from a single sample in a study of CD8+ T cells in alopecia areata. Only in-frame clones appear in the TCRdb table, and some are missing; sequencing was by immunoSEQ multiplex PCR. The sample yields about 200,000 clones, nearly 60% seen once. Here the sequenced sample was CD4+ T cells sorted from blood, taken at week 24, from a patient treated with tofacitinib. Receptors were obtained from a human donor with alopecia areata. Each CDR3 is given with its conserved first and last residue. The order of the fields is clone size, V gene, J gene, D gene, CDR3 protein, CDR3 DNA. A D gene is named only where the DNA matches it firmly. Size is omitted from some rows. Given values are once, few, many or a class for expanded clones.

>NA|TRBV11-2|TRBJ2-6|NA
CASSLKDSWSSGANVLTF
TGTGCCAGCAGCTTAAAGGACAGCTGGAGCTCTGGGGCCAACGTCCTGACTTTC
>once|TRBV18|TRBJ2-1|NA
CASSPLPNNEQFF
TGTGCCAGCTCACCTCTACCGAACAATGAGCAGTTCTTC
>NA|TRBV2|TRBJ2-7|NA
CASWTDYYEQYF
TGTGCCAGCTGGACGGATTACTACGAGCAGTACTTC
>NA|TRBV29-1|TRBJ2-5|NA
CSVNLRDVETQYF
TGCAGCGTTAACCTCAGGGACGTGGAGACCCAGTACTTC
>few|TRBV7-3|TRBJ2-2|TRBD2
CASSPRTSGRTGELFF
TGTGCCAGCAGCCCACGGACTAGCGGACGAACCGGGGAGCTGTTTTTT
>NA|TRBV11-2|TRBJ1-6|TRBD1
CASSAGTGVLSPLHF
TGTGCCAGCAGCGCCGGGACAGGAGTACTATCACCCCTCCACTTT
>NA|TRBV7-9|TRBJ1-2|NA
CASSAQNYGYTF
TGTGCCAGCAGCGCACAGAACTATGGCTACACCTTC
>NA|TRBV4-3|TRBJ2-1|NA
CASSQEGGLEQFF
TGCGCCAGCAGCCAAGAAGGCGGGTTGGAGCAGTTCTTC
>few|TRBV11-2|TRBJ2-3|NA
CASSLDRPGLTDTQYF
TGTGCCAGCAGCTTAGATCGTCCGGGCTTAACAGATACGCAGTATTTT
>NA|TRBV30|TRBJ2-7|TRBD1
CAAARDRVYEQYF
TGTGCCGCAGCCCGGGACAGGGTCTACGAGCAGTACTTC
>NA|TRBV2|TRBJ2-7|NA
CASRGFEQYF
TGTGCCAGCCGGGGTTTCGAGCAGTACTTC
>NA|TRBV25-1|TRBJ1-4|TRBD1
CASSDLTGYGEKLFF
TGTGCCAGCAGTGACCTGACAGGGTACGGTGAAAAACTGTTTTTT
>NA|TRBV29-1|TRBJ1-1|NA
CSVGRVNTEAFF
TGCAGCGTTGGACGTGTGAACACTGAAGCTTTCTTT
>NA|TRBV5-1|TRBJ1-1|NA
CASSLPPTEAFF
TGCGCCAGCAGCTTGCCACCCACTGAAGCTTTCTTT
>NA|TRBV13|TRBJ2-5|TRBD2
CASAAGETQYF
TGTGCCAGTGCAGCGGGGGAGACCCAGTACTTC
>NA|TRBV18|TRBJ1-2|NA
CASSPGQDYGYTF
TGTGCCAGCTCACCCGGGCAGGACTATGGCTACACCTTC
>NA|TRBV18|TRBJ2-5|NA
CASSSRDQETQYF
TGTGCCAGCTCATCCCGGGACCAAGAGACCCAGTACTTC
>once|TRBV5-1|TRBJ2-3|NA
CASSLRSAPTDTQYF
TGCGCCAGCAGCCTACGGTCTGCCCCTACAGATACGCAGTATTTT
>NA|TRBV6-5|TRBJ1-2|TRBD1
CASSYSLRQGHYGYTF
TGTGCCAGCAGTTACTCGCTTCGACAGGGTCACTATGGCTACACCTTC
>NA|TRBV30|TRBJ1-4|NA
CAWSATRVRVSGTNEKLFF
TGTGCCTGGAGTGCCACCCGGGTGAGAGTATCGGGAACTAATGAAAAACTGTTTTTT
>NA|TRBV9|TRBJ1-2|TRBD1
CASSADRVGGYTF
TGTGCCAGCAGCGCGGACAGGGTTGGTGGCTACACCTTC
>few|TRBV6-5|TRBJ2-1|TRBD1
CASITGTGLNEQFF
TGTGCCAGCATTACCGGGACAGGGCTCAATGAGCAGTTCTTC
>NA|TRBV9|TRBJ1-2|NA
CASSVEISTYGYTF
TGTGCCAGCAGCGTCGAGATCAGCACGTATGGCTACACCTTC
>NA|TRBV29-1|TRBJ2-1|TRBD2
CSVPGGYSYNEQFF
TGCAGCGTTCCGGGGGGGTACTCCTACAATGAGCAGTTCTTC
>few|TRBV29-1|TRBJ2-5|NA
CSVDRGQETQYF
TGCAGCGTTGACAGGGGCCAAGAGACCCAGTACTTC
>NA|TRBV4-3|TRBJ2-3|TRBD2
CASSQRTSGGRTDTQYF
TGCGCCAGCAGCCAGCGGACTAGCGGGGGGCGCACAGATACGCAGTATTTT
>NA|TRBV29-1|TRBJ1-2|TRBD1
CSVQGQASGGYTF
TGCAGCGTCCAAGGACAGGCATCGGGAGGCTACACCTTC
>NA|TRBV6-6|TRBJ2-1|NA
CASSRQDYNEQFF
TGTGCCAGCAGCCGACAGGATTACAATGAGCAGTTCTTC
>NA|TRBV5-4|TRBJ1-1|NA
CASSPPGVRGFTEAFF
TGTGCCAGCAGCCCCCCCGGGGTGAGGGGCTTCACTGAAGCTTTCTTT
>once|TRBV5-1|TRBJ2-5|NA
CASSVTSGQETQYF
TGCGCCAGCAGCGTAACTAGTGGGCAAGAGACCCAGTACTTC
>NA|TRBV4-2|TRBJ1-2|NA
CASSQGIGVYGYTF
TGTGCCAGCAGCCAAGGGATCGGGGTCTATGGCTACACCTTC
>NA|TRBV29-1|TRBJ1-1|TRBD1
CSVESRQGGTEAFF
TGCAGCGTTGAATCCCGACAGGGCGGCACTGAAGCTTTCTTT
>NA|TRBV6-5|TRBJ1-2|TRBD1
CASRRTGNYGYTF
TGTGCCAGCAGGCGGACAGGGAACTATGGCTACACCTTC
>few|TRBV7-2|TRBJ2-5|TRBD1
CASSSRTGFQETQYF
TGTGCCAGCAGCTCCCGGACAGGGTTCCAAGAGACCCAGTACTTC
>NA|TRBV6-5|TRBJ2-1|NA
CASRNRGNEQFF
TGTGCCAGCAGGAATAGGGGCAATGAGCAGTTCTTC
>NA|TRBV2|TRBJ2-7|TRBD1
CASNKGQGGYEQYF
TGTGCCAGCAATAAGGGACAGGGAGGCTACGAGCAGTACTTC
>NA|TRBV7-9|TRBJ2-5|NA
CASRMAETQYF
TGTGCCAGCAGAATGGCAGAGACCCAGTACTTC
>NA|TRBV28|TRBJ2-7|NA
CASSSPYEQYF
TGTGCCAGCAGTTCCCCCTACGAGCAGTACTTC
>NA|TRBV28|TRBJ2-5|TRBD1
CASSWDRVEETQYF
TGTGCCAGTTCGTGGGACAGGGTAGAAGAGACCCAGTACTTC
>once|TRBV6-6|TRBJ1-2|NA
CASSYWNRDVGYTF
TGTGCCAGCAGTTACTGGAACAGGGATGTTGGCTACACCTTC
>NA|TRBV7-9|TRBJ2-3|TRBD1
CASSLGTGGATDTQYF
TGTGCCAGCAGCCTAGGGACAGGGGGCGCAACAGATACGCAGTATTTT
>few|TRBV28|TRBJ2-4|TRBD2
CASSLRLGGLAGGKNIQYF
TGTGCCAGCAGTTTAAGACTGGGGGGACTAGCGGGAGGGAAAAACATTCAGTACTTC
>NA|TRBV7-9|TRBJ2-7|TRBD2
CASSFSPQIAGPYEQYF
TGTGCCAGCAGCTTCTCCCCGCAGATAGCGGGACCCTACGAGCAGTACTTC
>NA|TRBV2|TRBJ2-7|NA
CASRAYEQYF
TGTGCCAGCAGAGCGTACGAGCAGTACTTC
>NA|TRBV2|TRBJ2-5|TRBD2
CASSEDSGGQETQYF
TGTGCCAGCAGTGAGGATAGCGGGGGGCAAGAGACCCAGTACTTC
>NA|TRBV5-4|TRBJ2-3|NA
CASSVPGADTDTQYF
TGTGCCAGCAGCGTCCCAGGGGCCGACACAGATACGCAGTATTTT
>NA|TRBV5-6|TRBJ1-3|NA
CASSIYLNTAGNTIYF
TGTGCCAGCAGCATATACCTAAACACAGCTGGAAACACCATATATTTT